The 24 T cell receptor beta chains listed next were all sequenced from one sample in a study of T-cell memory formation after mild COVID-19. TCRdb redid the calling of the 5' RACE reads with MiXCR, one entry per CDR3 protein. The top ten clones hold 4.5% to 5.5% of a sample with roughly 130,000 distinct CDR3 sequences, 15% to 20% of them seen once. Specimen: PBMCs or a T cell subset sorted from them (not recorded which). These receptors came from a young man who had mild COVID-19 (a few samples of this study predate the infection). Cell type and time point are not known.

This clonotype was seen only a few times. The genes are TRBV7-2 and TRBJ2-1, with 8 bases matching TRBD2. From germline, CDR1 is SGHTA and CDR2 FQGNSA. The CDR3 totals 15 residues. V dropped 3 bases and J dropped 7; count of bases not matched to a gene: 8. The CDR3 here is CASSFGGGRGNEQFF. The CDR3 region has the DNA TGTGCCAGCAGCTTTGGCGGGGGGAGGGGAAATGAGCAGTTCTTC.

The chain employs TRBV24-1 and TRBJ2-1; no clear D gene. Germline CDR1 reads KGHDR; CDR2 reads SFDVKD. The length of the CDR3 is 12 residues. V gave up 9 bases and J gave up 5 bases, with 10 bases separating them. CDR3 loop: CATRHGHNEQFF. The CDR3, as DNA: TGTGCCACCCGACATGGGCACAATGAGCAGTTCTTC.

The chain recombines TRBV6-2 or TRBV6-3 with TRBJ2-3; possible D gene TRBD2, 5 bases. Deletions cut 5 bases from V and 3 bases from J, with 12 bases between. Germline values: CDR1 MNHEY, CDR2 SVGEGT. The CDR3 length is 14 residues. The CDR3, as DNA: TGTGCCAGCAGTCCTCAGGACTGGACAGATACGCAGTATTTT. This codes for CASSPQDWTDTQYF.

There are a few counts of this clonotype. V usage is TRBV20-1 and J usage is TRBJ2-3, with TRBD1 matching 7 bases. The CDR3 contains 14 residues. Germline V gene lookup returns CDR1 DFQATT and CDR2 SNEGSKA (reference sequence). The ends lost 6 bases at V and 1 base at J; junction bases unmatched: 7. Written as DNA, the CDR3 is TGCAGTGCCCTGACCGGGACAGGCACAGATACGCAGTATTTT. Protein: CSALTGTGTDTQYF.

The rearrangement links TRBV20-1 to TRBJ2-7, with D perhaps assigned TRBD1 or TRBD2 (5 bases each). V was shortened by 5 bases and J by 0 bases, with 14 bases between the two germline ends. Germline CDR1 is DFQATT and CDR2 is SNEGSKA (reference sequence). The CDR3 is made up of 14 amino acids. Here the CDR3 DNA reads TGCAGTGCTCCTAGGGCAGGGAGCTCCTACGAGCAGTACTTC. It translates to CSAPRAGSSYEQYF.

This clonotype was detected only a few times. The chain employs TRBV9 and TRBJ1-6, with D hard to call. Trimming shortened V by 0 bases and J by 7 bases, and 14 bases separated the two germline ends. This CDR3 is built from 16 residues. The germline gives CDR1 SGDLS, CDR2 YYNGEE. CDR3 residues: CASSVAVTGWNSPLHF. The CDR3 DNA is TGTGCCAGCAGCGTAGCCGTCACCGGGTGGAATTCACCCCTCCACTTT.

This chain uses TRBV6-1 with TRBJ2-1; D remains unclear. The V end was cut by 3 bases, the J end by 0 bases, with 9 bases between. Germline-derived CDR1 and CDR2 are MNHNS and SASEGT. CDR3 length: 15 amino acids. The CDR3 coding sequence is TGTGCCAGCAGTGAGAGGCCGGGCTCCTACAATGAGCAGTTCTTC. This gives the protein CASSERPGSYNEQFF.

In this sample, this clonotype turned up many times. V is TRBV20-1 and J is TRBJ1-1; TRBD1 aligns across 7 bases. The CDR3 totals 14 residues. Germline CDR1 DFQATT, CDR2 SNEGSKA (reference sequence). Losses at the gene ends were 1 base for V and 6 bases for J; bases not matched to a gene: 8. Here the CDR3 reads CSARVPGQSPEAFF. DNA of the CDR3: TGCAGTGCTAGAGTACCGGGACAGTCCCCTGAAGCTTTCTTT.

The rearrangement uses TRBV6-6 and TRBJ2-7; 8 nucleotides match TRBD1. V was clipped by 2 bases and J by 7 bases; unmatched bases: 10. Per the germline V gene, CDR1 is MNHNY and CDR2 is SVGAGI (reference sequence). The CDR3 has 15 residues. In DNA, the CDR3 is TGTGCCAGCAGTTACGGAGGCAGGGGGCTAGGGGAGCAGTACGTC. It specifies CASSYGGRGLGEQYV.

This clonotype was seen ten or more times. V usage is TRBV5-5 and J usage is TRBJ2-5, with unresolved D. The CDR3 sequence is 14 residues long. The germline V and J ends were trimmed by 5 bases and 0 bases, with 11 bases remaining between them. Germline V gene data show CDR1 as SGHKS and CDR2 as YYEKEE (reference sequence). The CDR3 is CASRNLLNQETQYF. Written as DNA, the CDR3 is TGTGCCAGCAGGAACCTGTTAAACCAAGAGACCCAGTACTTC.

Only a few counts were recorded for this clonotype. The chain carries TRBV4-3 and TRBJ2-5; 12 bases fit TRBD2. This CDR3 spans 15 amino acids. V gave up 4 bases and J gave up 3 bases; unmatched junction bases: 3. Germline-derived CDR1 and CDR2 are LGHNA and YSLEER. The CDR3 loop is CASSPRTSGEETQYF. The CDR3 nucleotides read TGCGCCAGCAGCCCCCGGACTAGCGGGGAAGAGACCCAGTACTTC.

The genes are TRBV11-2 and TRBJ2-4; D is unclear. Trimming cost V 5 bases and J 1 base, with 12 bases left between them. Germline V gene data show CDR1 as SGHAT and CDR2 as FQNNGV. CDR3 length: 15 amino acids. CDR3 amino acids: CASSPLGEAKNIQYF. The DNA for the CDR3 is TGTGCCAGCAGCCCTCTTGGCGAGGCCAAAAACATTCAGTACTTC.

This clonotype was observed at least ten times. The chain's CDR3 is CASSNTGGSTEAFF. The CDR3 nucleotides are TGCGCCAGCAGCAATACAGGGGGATCCACTGAAGCTTTCTTT. The V call is TRBV5-1, the J call TRBJ1-1, with 8 bases fitting TRBD1. CDR1 and CDR2 from the germline V gene are SGHRS and YFSETQ. The V gene end was trimmed by 4 bases and the J gene end by 4 bases; junction bases not matched to a gene: 6. The CDR3 has 14 amino acids.

The chain links TRBV20-1 to TRBJ2-7; 12 bases align to TRBD2. After removal of 6 bases from V and 0 bases from J, the junction contained 9 bases not matched to a gene. The CDR3 spans 16 residues. The germline gives CDR1 DFQATT, CDR2 SNEGSKA (reference sequence). This CDR3 is CSATGTSGSSSYEQYF. Written as DNA, the CDR3 is TGCAGTGCAACTGGGACTAGCGGGTCTAGCTCCTACGAGCAGTACTTC.

The chain recombines TRBV24-1 with TRBJ1-2; D gene ambiguous. Trimming took 1 base from V and 4 from J, leaving 9 bases between them. CDR1 KGHDR and CDR2 SFDVKD come from the germline V gene. This CDR3 contains 14 residues. The CDR3 nucleotides are TGTGCCACCAGTGATTTTCGCATAAGCTATGGCTACACCTTC. Its protein is CATSDFRISYGYTF.

V gene TRBV10-3 combines with J gene TRBJ1-1; no definite D call. CDR3 length: 13 amino acids. The V gene's germline CDR1 is ENHRY and CDR2 SYGVKD. The CDR3 DNA reads TGTGCTTGCTCGAACAGCCCGAACACTGAAGCTTTCTTT. The encoded protein is CACSNSPNTEAFF.

The chain links TRBV6-5 to TRBJ2-3, with no clear D. Germline V CDR1 and CDR2: MNHEY, SVGAGI. The germline V and J ends were trimmed by 6 bases and 0 bases, with 13 bases remaining between them. The CDR3 length is 15 residues. The CDR3 nucleotides are TGTGCCAGCAGACCCTACTTCACTAGCACAGATACGCAGTATTTT. Translated: CASRPYFTSTDTQYF.

This clonotype has ten or more counts. The chain couples TRBV5-1 to TRBJ2-5; D gene uncertain. The germline CDR1 and CDR2 sequences are SGHRS and YFSETQ. CDR3 length: 15 residues. Trimming cost V 2 bases and J 5 bases, with 16 bases left between them. In DNA, the CDR3 is TGCGCCAGCAGCTTAGGTCAAACCTCTGAGGAGACCCAGTACTTC. Translation: CASSLGQTSEETQYF.

This clonotype has a handful of counts. The genes are TRBV12-3 or TRBV12-4 and TRBJ1-5; D uncertain. Trimming removed 0 bases from V and 0 bases from J, with 12 bases in between. CDR3 size: 17 residues. This CDR3 reads CASSLAAGRVSNQPQHF. DNA of the CDR3: TGTGCCAGCAGTTTAGCGGCTGGAAGGGTTAGCAATCAGCCCCAGCATTTT.

The CDR3 region has the DNA TGCAGTGCTGGTCCGGGACAGGGCAATCAGCCCCAGCATTTT. Protein: CSAGPGQGNQPQHF. V gene TRBV20-1 combines with J gene TRBJ1-5; 8 positions agree with TRBD1. Germline trimming cut 5 bases from V and 2 bases from J; bases unmatched to any gene: 5. This CDR3 contains 14 residues. Per germline, CDR1 DFQATT and CDR2 SNEGSKA (reference sequence).

The chain joins TRBV7-9 to TRBJ2-7; a possible D gene is TRBD1 (6 bases). V was pared by 5 bases and J by 12 bases, with 17 bases between. The CDR3 loop spans 12 amino acids. CDR1 SEHNR and CDR2 FQNEAQ come from the germline V gene (reference sequence). The DNA of the CDR3 is TGTGCCAGCAGCGCGATGGGGGCAAACCTGTACGTC. Its protein product is CASSAMGANLYV.

This clonotype was observed a handful of times. The chain links TRBV5-4 to TRBJ1-2; D is unresolved. Germline V gene lookup returns CDR1 SGHNT and CDR2 YYREEE (reference sequence). Trimming removed 3 bases at V and 7 bases at J, with 10 bases between. This CDR3 spans 12 amino acids. The CDR3 spells CASSSTLGGYTF. The DNA for the CDR3 is TGTGCCAGCAGCTCAACCTTGGGTGGCTACACCTTC.

This clonotype occurred many times. The genes are TRBV5-4 and TRBJ2-2, with D perhaps matching TRBD1 (6 bases). CDR1 and CDR2 (germline): SGHNT, YYREEE (reference sequence). The CDR3 extends over 13 amino acids. Trimming took 4 bases from V and 7 from J, leaving 11 bases between them. In DNA form, the CDR3 reads TGTGCCAGCAGCACGAACAGGGTCGGGGAGCTGTTTTTT. Amino acid sequence: CASSTNRVGELFF.

By sample share, this clonotype is medium-sized. V is TRBV7-3 and J is TRBJ2-5, with 8 bases matching TRBD2. CDR1 is SGHTA, CDR2 FQGTGA, per germline. V trimming: 5 bases; J trimming: 5 bases; junction bases outside the gene matches: 7. The CDR3 spans 14 residues. CDR3 protein: CASSPGGPLETQYF. The CDR3 DNA reads as TGTGCCAGCAGCCCGGGGGGGCCCTTGGAGACCCAGTACTTC.